Listed here is a single T cell receptor (beta chain). Its antigen is still unknown. The data stem from a study of beta chain features in type 1 diabetes. Study findings and constraints: All four CD4+ subsets of Type 1 diabetes patients contained TCRB CDR3s that were moderately but significantly shorter.

The trim removed 5 bases at V and 7 bases at J, leaving 11 bases unmatched. The CDR3 is 18 amino acids. Per germline, CDR1 MDHEN and CDR2 SYDVKM. Staining for CD45RO/CCR7/CD25/CD127/CD95/CD27 allowed sorting of CD4+ naive, central memory, regulatory and stem cell-like memory cells. Since all of the isolated RNA was reverse transcribed, expressed TCRB transcripts were what got sequenced. Clones were sequenced by immunoSEQ multiplex PCR, and TCRdb holds only the in-frame ones, with some missing. The repertoire has approximately 470,000 clones, 30% of them found once; the top ten carry about 0.065%. This receptor was taken from a man between 18 and 29 years old in good health. The chain combines TRBV28 with TRBJ2-1, with 16 bases matching TRBD2. The sequenced sample was naive CD4+ T cells from blood. CDR3 amino acids: CASSPPGLAGGLLNEQFF. The CDR3 nucleotides are TGTGCCAGCAGTCCACCGGGACTAGCGGGAGGGCTGCTAAATGAGCAGTTCTTC.